This TCR beta chain is drawn from a study of regulatory and conventional T cells in RAG deficiency. CDR3 length: 11 amino acids. Germline V gives CDR1 MDHEN, CDR2 SYDVKM. Trimming took 2 bases from V and 7 from J, leaving 5 bases between them. TCRdb keeps only in-frame clones here, not all; method: immunoSEQ multiplex PCR. This sample has 9,400 or so clones; roughly 90% occur once, and the top ten carry 1.3%. The sorted regulatory T cells were CD4+, CD25-high and CD127-low, with genomic DNA sequenced. The same sample was also studied in work on regulatory T cells. That paper states: Amplification used 52 TRBV primers and 13 TRBJ primers.

Sequences were obtained from Tregs sorted from blood. The chain combines TRBV28 with TRBJ2-5; D uncertain. This TCR came from a human donor in good health. This CDR3 is CASSLELTQYF. CDR3 DNA sequence: TGTGCCAGCAGTTTAGAGTTGACCCAGTACTTC.